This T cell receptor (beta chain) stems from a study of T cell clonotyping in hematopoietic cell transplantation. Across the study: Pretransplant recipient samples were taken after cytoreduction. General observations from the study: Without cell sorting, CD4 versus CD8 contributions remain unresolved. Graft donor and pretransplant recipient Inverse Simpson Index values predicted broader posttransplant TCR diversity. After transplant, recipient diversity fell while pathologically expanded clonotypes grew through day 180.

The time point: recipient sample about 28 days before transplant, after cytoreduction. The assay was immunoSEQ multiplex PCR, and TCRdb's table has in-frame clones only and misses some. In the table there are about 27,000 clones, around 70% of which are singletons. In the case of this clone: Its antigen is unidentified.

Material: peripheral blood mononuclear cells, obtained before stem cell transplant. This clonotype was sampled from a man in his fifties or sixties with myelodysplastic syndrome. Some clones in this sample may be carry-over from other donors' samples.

The CDR3 nucleotides are TGTGCCAGCAGCCCGATTTTGGGGGCGGGAGAAGCTTTCTTT. As protein: CASSPILGAGEAFF. This rearrangement joins TRBV6-5 to TRBJ1-1; a possible D gene is TRBD1 (6 bases). With 6 bases removed from V and 8 bases from J, the gap between germline ends came to 19 bases. CDR1 and CDR2 (germline): MNHEY, SVGAGI. The CDR3 contains 14 residues.